The 26 T cell receptor beta chains listed next were all sequenced from one sample in a study of blood T cells in healthy people across ages. With a J-beta primer mix and a sample-barcoded 5' primer, a second PCR ran 7 to 11 cycles. TCRdb reprocessed the 5' RACE reads via MiXCR and lists one record per CDR3 protein. The sample consists of 1,800,000 or so distinct CDR3 sequences, about two fifths of them appearing once. The specimen was blood. The receptors originated from a human donor in good health.

This chain connects TRBV6-4 to TRBJ2-6, with D unclear. The CDR3 runs 16 residues. With 3 bases removed from V and 0 bases from J, the gap between germline ends came to 9 bases. Germline CDR1 reads MRHNA; CDR2 reads SNTAGT. The DNA of the CDR3 is TGTGCCAGCAGTGATCAGCCCGACTCTGGGGCCAACGTCCTGACTTTC. Amino acids: CASSDQPDSGANVLTF.

The rearrangement links TRBV29-1 to TRBJ2-3; 10 bases match TRBD2. V dropped 1 base and J dropped 5; count of bases not matched to a gene: 9. CDR1 and CDR2 (germline): SQVTM, ANQGSEA. This CDR3 contains 16 residues. The CDR3 reads CSVEGSGGVEGDTQYF. DNA for the CDR3: TGCAGCGTTGAAGGGAGCGGGGGGGTTGAGGGAGATACGCAGTATTTT.

This clonotype turned up a few times. The J gene is TRBJ2-3, the V gene TRBV20-1; a weak D match, TRBD2 (5 bases). Germline V gives CDR1 DFQATT, CDR2 SNEGSKA (reference sequence). The CDR3 consists of 15 residues. V lost 6 bases, J lost 0 bases, and 16 bases lay in between. The CDR3 region has the DNA TGCAGTGCCCGGACGGCTAGCCCTAGCACAGATACGCAGTATTTT. This codes for CSARTASPSTDTQYF.

The J gene is TRBJ2-7, the V gene TRBV29-1, with unresolved D. Looked up from germline, CDR1 is SQVTM and CDR2 is ANQGSEA. CDR3 size: 13 residues. V was cut by 7 bases and J by 3 bases, with 16 bases left in between. The CDR3 is CSARLGSLYEQYF. CDR3 nucleotides: TGCAGCGCTCGGCTGGGCAGCCTCTACGAGCAGTACTTC.

This clonotype was detected only a few times. The rearrangement links TRBV7-9 to TRBJ2-7; TRBD1 might be the D (5 bases). V lost 2 bases and J lost 3, with 20 bases in between. The CDR3 consists of 17 residues. The germline gives CDR1 SEHNR, CDR2 FQNEAQ (reference sequence). The CDR3 loop reads CASSLWNLKPQGYEQYF. The DNA of the CDR3 is TGTGCCAGCAGCTTATGGAACTTAAAACCCCAGGGCTACGAGCAGTACTTC.

The chain carries TRBV7-9 and TRBJ1-2, with 7 bases lining up with TRBD1. CDR1 SEHNR and CDR2 FQNEAQ come from the germline V gene (reference sequence). V gave up 5 bases and J gave up 3 bases; unmatched junction bases: 9. This CDR3 is 15 amino acids long. The CDR3 nucleotides read TGTGCCAGCAGCACAGGGGCAGTTTTGCACTATGGCTACACCTTC. Translation: CASSTGAVLHYGYTF.

The chain combines TRBV11-3 with TRBJ2-5; 8 positions agree with TRBD1. Unmatched junction bases numbered 12, after V lost 4 bases and J lost 5 bases. There are 16 residues in the CDR3. CDR1 SGHNT and CDR2 YENEEA come from the germline V gene. CDR3 coding DNA: TGTGCCAGCAGCTCGCCCAATCAGGGGGCTGAGGAGACCCAGTACTTC. This gives the protein CASSSPNQGAEETQYF.

There are a few counts of this clonotype. This chain connects TRBV20-1 to TRBJ2-1; D is unresolved. V gave up 1 base and J gave up 7 bases, with 14 bases separating them. The CDR3 consists of 14 residues. The germline V gene has CDR1 DFQATT and CDR2 SNEGSKA (reference sequence). The DNA of the CDR3 is TGCAGTGCTAGAGGGGCCTTTAGAGAGAATGAGCAGTTCTTC. Its protein is CSARGAFRENEQFF.

This clonotype was detected only a few times. The chain has TRBV29-1 and TRBJ2-7; a weak D match, TRBD2 (6 bases). The germline V gene encodes CDR1 SQVTM and CDR2 ANQGSEA. V was trimmed by 3 bases and J by 1 base, leaving 13 bases between them. CDR3 size: 14 residues. The CDR3 DNA sequence: TGCAGCGTTGATCGGGGACTTGGGTCCTACGAGCAGTACTTC. Its protein is CSVDRGLGSYEQYF.

V usage is TRBV5-5 and J usage is TRBJ1-5; TRBD1 is a possible D gene (5 bases). The germline V gene encodes CDR1 SGHKS and CDR2 YYEKEE (reference sequence). This CDR3 is built from 15 residues. Trimming removed 1 base from V and 4 bases from J, with 12 bases in between. In nucleotides, the CDR3 is TGTGCCAGCAGCTTGTTCGGGGGTGAGAATCAGCCCCAGCATTTT. It encodes CASSLFGGENQPQHF.

The rearrangement uses TRBV6-2 or TRBV6-3 and TRBJ2-7; 10 bases fit TRBD2. CDR1 and CDR2 from the germline V gene are MNHEY and SVGEGT. V was pared by 8 bases and J by 2 bases, with 3 bases of the junction left unmatched. The CDR3 is 13 amino acids. The CDR3 bases are TGTGCCAGCCTAGCGGGGGACACCTACGAGCAGTACTTC. This encodes CASLAGDTYEQYF.

The chain links TRBV4-3 to TRBJ2-1, with D hard to call. The length of the CDR3 is 14 residues. Germline V CDR1 and CDR2: LGHNA, YSLEER. V was cut by 2 bases and J by 4 bases, with 9 bases left in between. The CDR3 reads CASSQSTLYNEQFF. The CDR3 DNA sequence: TGCGCCAGCAGCCAAAGTACTCTTTACAATGAGCAGTTCTTC.

With regard to this clonotype: A read error may account for a junction end that differs from germline. The rearrangement uses TRBV6-6 and TRBJ1-1, with TRBD1 matching over 7 bases. CDR3 size: 13 residues. Germline CDR1 is MNHNY and CDR2 is SVGAGI (reference sequence). The CDR3 DNA reads TGTGCCAGCAGTGACAGGGTGGACACTGAAGTTTTCTTT. Protein product: CASSDRVDTEVFF.

This clonotype has a handful of counts. A read error may account for a junction end that differs from germline. The V and J genes are TRBV18 and TRBJ2-5, with TRBD1 as a possible D gene (6 bases). The CDR3 runs 14 residues. Per the germline V gene, CDR1 is KGHSH and CDR2 is LQKENI. In DNA, the CDR3 is TGTGCTAGCTCCCCAAACCCGACAGGAGAGACCCAGTACTTC. Protein sequence: CASSPNPTGETQYF.

This clonotype has more than one count but fewer than ten. The genes are TRBV7-9 and TRBJ2-1, with D hard to call. CDR3 length: 13 residues. V was trimmed by 2 bases and J by 6 bases, leaving 8 bases between them. The germline V gene encodes CDR1 SEHNR and CDR2 FQNEAQ (reference sequence). Here the CDR3 reads CASSLQNSNEQFF. DNA of the CDR3: TGTGCCAGCAGCTTACAGAATTCCAATGAGCAGTTCTTC.

The genes are TRBV12-3 or TRBV12-4 and TRBJ2-1; D remains ambiguous. The CDR3 runs to 15 residues. The germline V and J ends were trimmed by 2 bases and 13 bases, with 21 bases remaining between them. The CDR3 sequence is CASSLSGVLGSTQFF. The CDR3 coding sequence is TGTGCCAGCAGTTTATCGGGTGTCCTTGGGTCAACCCAGTTCTTC.

CDR3 sequence (DNA): TGTGCCAGCAGCTTAGAGGTGTGGGTCAGCTCTAACTATGGCTACACCTTC. This gives the protein CASSLEVWVSSNYGYTF. This chain joins TRBV7-2 and TRBJ1-2, with unresolved D. Germline CDR1 is SGHTA and CDR2 is FQGNSA. Deletions cut 1 base from V and 0 bases from J, with 15 bases between. This CDR3 region has 17 residues.

J is TRBJ2-3 and V is TRBV6-1; 9 bases match TRBD1. The junction had 8 bases not matched to a gene; V was cut back by 2 bases and J by 14 bases. The germline CDR1 and CDR2 sequences are MNHNS and SASEGT. The CDR3 consists of 13 residues. CDR3 coding DNA: TGTGCCAGCAGTGAATCTACGACAGGGGGAGGGTATTTT. This codes for CASSESTTGGGYF.

The gene calls are TRBV20-1 and TRBJ2-1; D might be TRBD2 (6 bases). The germline CDR1 and CDR2 sequences are DFQATT and SNEGSKA (reference sequence). V lost 6 bases and J 4 bases, leaving 22 bases between the germline ends. CDR3 length: 16 amino acids. CDR3 nucleotide sequence: TGCAGTGCCCCCTTTGACCCACTCGGAGGGTACAATGAGCAGTTCTTC. It translates to CSAPFDPLGGYNEQFF.

The chain joins TRBV15 to TRBJ2-4; TRBD1 matches 7 bases. The closer fit of TRBJ2-7 to the DNA end suggests the J call may be wrong. Looked up from germline, CDR1 is LNHNV and CDR2 is YYDKDF (reference sequence). The CDR3 runs 13 residues. DNA of the CDR3: TGTGCCACCAGCCCCCGACAGGGCTACGAGCAGTACTTC. This sequence encodes CATSPRQGYEQYF.

Notes on this clonotype: Compared with germline, one end of the junction differs, possibly owing to a read error. CDR3 loop: CAGSWQTQYF. The CDR3 nucleotides read TGCGCCGGGTCATGGCAGACCCAGTATTTC. The chain uses TRBV7-2 and TRBJ2-7; D not resolved. This CDR3 is 10 amino acids long. CDR1 and CDR2 from the germline V gene are SGHTA and FQGNSA. The complete variable domain, with remaining parts taken from reference TRBV7-2 and TRBJ2-7, reads GAGVSQSPSNKVTEKGKDVELRCDPISGHTALYWYRQSLGQGLEFLIYFQGNSAPDKSGLPSDRFSAERTGGSVSTLTIQRTQQEDSAVYLCAGSWQTQYFGPGTRLTVT.

This chain joins TRBV10-3 and TRBJ2-5; D remains unclear. Trimming stripped 3 bases from V and 5 bases from J, with 16 bases between. This CDR3 is built from 15 residues. Germline V gene lookup returns CDR1 ENHRY and CDR2 SYGVKD. The CDR3 DNA reads as TGTGCCATCAGTGATCCCCCGGGTCGGACGGAGACCCAGTACTTC. This gives the protein CAISDPPGRTETQYF.

This clonotype showed up just a few times. The rearrangement uses TRBV4-3 and TRBJ2-5; 9 nucleotides match TRBD1. Matching the DNA end better, TRBJ2-7 makes the J call doubtful. Germline CDR1 LGHNA, CDR2 YSLEER. The CDR3 covers 16 residues. CDR3 sequence reads: CASSQDTQGASSEQYF. The DNA of the CDR3 is TGCGCCAGCAGCCAAGATACACAGGGGGCGAGCTCCGAGCAGTACTTC.

The chain recombines TRBV7-2 with TRBJ2-5, with a possible D match to TRBD1 (5 bases). The V gene lost 5 bases and the J gene lost 2 bases, with 15 bases spanning the gap. The CDR3 covers 15 residues. Germline assignment: CDR1 SGHTA and CDR2 FQGNSA. CDR3: CASSLMRQLQETQYF. The CDR3 bases are TGTGCCAGCAGCCTTATGAGACAGCTACAAGAGACCCAGTACTTC.

This clonotype occurred once. This chain joins TRBV9 and TRBJ1-1, with D maybe TRBD1 (5 bases). The germline CDR1 and CDR2 sequences are SGDLS and YYNGEE. The V end was cut by 4 bases, the J end by 0 bases, with 13 bases between. CDR3 length: 15 amino acids. The CDR3 DNA reads as TGTGCCAGCAGCCAGGAGACAGACCTGAACACTGAAGCTTTCTTT. It translates to CASSQETDLNTEAFF.

The J gene is TRBJ1-1, the V gene TRBV7-2; D ambiguous. Germline V gene lookup returns CDR1 SGHTA and CDR2 FQGNSA. The V gene lost 2 bases and the J gene lost 1 base, with 11 bases spanning the gap. The CDR3 has 15 residues. The CDR3: CASSLYNRGNTEAFF. The CDR3 DNA reads as TGTGCCAGCAGCTTATATAACCGAGGGAACACTGAAGCTTTCTTT. The full variable domain, with the rest looked up from reference TRBV7-2 and TRBJ1-1, is GAGVSQSPSNKVTEKGKDVELRCDPISGHTALYWYRQSLGQGLEFLIYFQGNSAPDKSGLPSDRFSAERTGGSVSTLTIQRTQQEDSAVYLCASSLYNRGNTEAFFGQGTRLTVV.